The 32 T cell receptor beta chains below all came from one sample that was sequenced in a study of HIV-infected patients and healthy controls. All unsorted peripheral T cells were captured because whole blood was used without fractionation. cDNA was made from around 0.45 ug RNA using alpha and beta constant primers. Separate chain-specific third strand synthesis with multiplexing indices produced the alpha and beta libraries. Each CDR3 protein is one row after TCRdb ran MiXCR on the 5' RACE reads. This sample has roughly 13,000 distinct CDR3 sequences, with 9.5% to 13% found just once. Sequencing was done on a sample of blood. The source of these receptors is an adult in good health.

This clonotype was seen at least ten times. This sequence joins TRBV10-3 and TRBJ2-5; 14 bases line up with TRBD2. V was pared by 7 bases and J by 3 bases, with 7 bases of the junction left unmatched. The CDR3 loop spans 16 amino acids. In germline, CDR1 is ENHRY, CDR2 SYGVKD. This CDR3 is CAITGLAGEGKETQYF. The CDR3 DNA is TGTGCCATCACGGGACTAGCGGGAGAGGGCAAAGAGACCCAGTACTTC.

At least ten counts were recorded for this clonotype. This chain's CDR3 is CASRGDQPQHF. CDR3 DNA sequence: TGTGCCAGCAGAGGGGATCAGCCCCAGCATTTT. The chain combines TRBV6-6 with TRBJ1-5; weak D call: TRBD1 (5 bases). CDR3 length equals 11 residues. CDR1 is MNHNY and CDR2 is SVGAGI in the germline V gene (reference sequence). V was shortened by 6 bases and J by 5 bases, with 5 bases between the two germline ends.

CDR3 DNA: TGCGCCAGCAGCCAAGATCCTAGCGGTTACTCCTACAATGAGCAGTTCTTC. It yields the protein CASSQDPSGYSYNEQFF. The gene calls are TRBV4-1 and TRBJ2-1; 7 nucleotides align to TRBD2. Germline V gene sequence: CDR1 MGHRA, CDR2 YSYEKL. V gave up 0 bases and J gave up 0 bases; unmatched junction bases: 5. This CDR3 spans 17 amino acids.

The table lists this clonotype with many counts. CDR3 residues: CASSSSTGGQETQYF. DNA of the CDR3: TGTGCCAGCAGTTCGTCGACAGGGGGTCAAGAGACCCAGTACTTC. This chain links TRBV28 with TRBJ2-5, with 9 bases aligning to TRBD1. The V and J ends lost 4 bases and 2 bases, in that order; junction bases with no gene match: 5. The CDR3 covers 15 residues. The germline CDR1 and CDR2 sequences are MDHEN and SYDVKM.

This clonotype was found many times. The J gene is TRBJ2-2, the V gene TRBV6-6; no clear D. CDR3 length: 13 residues. Deletions cut 2 bases from V and 7 bases from J, with 8 bases between. Per germline, CDR1 MNHNY and CDR2 SVGAGI (reference sequence). DNA for the CDR3: TGTGCCAGCAGTTACAGTCTAAACGGGGAGCTGTTTTTT. Its protein is CASSYSLNGELFF.

This clonotype was detected once. The chain combines TRBV19 with TRBJ2-1; TRBD2 agrees at 16 bases. V was clipped by 5 bases and J by 5 bases; unmatched bases: 9. The CDR3 totals 18 residues. The germline CDR1 and CDR2 sequences are LNHDA and SQIVND (reference sequence). DNA for the CDR3: TGTGCCAGTAGTCTGCAGGGGACTAGCGGGAGGGTGAACAATGAGCAGTTCTTC. Encoded protein: CASSLQGTSGRVNNEQFF.

This clonotype occurred many times. The J gene is TRBJ2-5, the V gene TRBV27, with 8 bases that match TRBD1. Trimming removed 5 bases from V and 6 bases from J; junction bases left unmatched: 17. Germline CDR1 MNHEY, CDR2 SMNVEV (reference sequence). CDR3 length: 17 residues. The chain's CDR3 is CASSTFGGGQGKKTQYF. The CDR3 DNA reads TGTGCCAGCAGTACCTTCGGCGGTGGACAGGGTAAGAAGACCCAGTACTTC.

This clonotype is medium-sized in the sample. This chain links TRBV30 with TRBJ2-3; 10 bases are a match to TRBD2. The CDR3 loop spans 14 amino acids. V trimming: 6 bases; J trimming: 6 bases; junction bases outside the gene matches: 9. Germline V gene lookup returns CDR1 GTSNPN and CDR2 SVGIG (reference sequence). CDR3: CACHPSGSADTQYF. The CDR3 DNA follows: TGTGCCTGCCACCCTAGCGGGAGTGCCGATACGCAGTATTTT.

This clonotype was observed at least ten times. This chain links TRBV5-1 with TRBJ2-5, with D possibly TRBD2 on 6 matching bases. Trimming stripped 0 bases from V and 3 bases from J, with 15 bases between. The germline V gene encodes CDR1 SGHRS and CDR2 YFSETQ. The CDR3 runs to 16 residues. CDR3 DNA: TGCGCCAGCAGCTTGGATCCGGCGGGACCCGAAGAGACCCAGTACTTC. It codes for CASSLDPAGPEETQYF.

The chain is built from TRBV27 and TRBJ2-7; 10 bases are a match to TRBD2. Germline values: CDR1 MNHEY, CDR2 SMNVEV (reference sequence). The ends lost 5 bases at V and 2 bases at J; junction bases unmatched: 6. The CDR3 length is 15 residues. Written as DNA, the CDR3 is TGTGCCAGCAGTGAAATGGGGACTAGCGCCTACGAGCAGTACTTC. This codes for CASSEMGTSAYEQYF.

Here the CDR3 DNA reads TGTGCCAGCAGTTTCTCGGGCAGGGCAACGAAAAAACTGTTTTTT. Residues: CASSFSGRATKKLFF. The chain uses TRBV12-3 or TRBV12-4 and TRBJ1-4; D might be TRBD1 (5 bases). The CDR3 contains 15 residues. Between the trimmed V and J ends, which lost 3 bases and 9 bases, there was a span of 17 bases.

The table lists this clonotype with many counts. The chain joins TRBV6-5 to TRBJ2-6; a possible D gene is TRBD1 (5 bases). Germline V gene sequence: CDR1 MNHEY, CDR2 SVGAGI. CDR3 length: 15 residues. Between the trimmed V and J ends, which lost 5 bases and 6 bases, there was a span of 14 bases. CDR3 DNA sequence: TGTGCCAGCAGTCAAAGGACACTACAGGCCAACGTCCTGACTTTC. Protein product: CASSQRTLQANVLTF.

Sample share makes this clonotype medium-sized. The genes are TRBV29-1 and TRBJ2-3; 8 positions agree with TRBD1. CDR3 length: 13 residues. V lost 6 bases, J lost 3 bases, and 5 bases stayed unmatched. Germline loops: CDR1 SQVTM, CDR2 ANQGSEA. The DNA for the CDR3 is TGCAGCGTGGATACAGGGGGGACAGATACGCAGTATTTT. This encodes CSVDTGGTDTQYF.

The chain employs TRBV13 and TRBJ1-3; D uncertain. This CDR3 has 15 residues. The V end was cut by 5 bases, the J end by 1 base, with 12 bases between. Germline-derived CDR1 and CDR2 are PRHDT and FYEKMQ (reference sequence). CDR3 protein: CASSLRRPSGNTIYF. The CDR3 DNA is TGTGCCAGCAGCCTCCGGAGGCCATCTGGAAACACCATATATTTT.

Ten or more counts support this clonotype. This sequence joins TRBV12-3 or TRBV12-4 and TRBJ2-7; 15 nucleotides align to TRBD2. The CDR3 loop spans 16 amino acids. The ends lost 6 bases at V and 2 bases at J; junction bases unmatched: 5. For the CDR3, the DNA is TGTGCCAGCAGCTATGGACTAGCGGGAGGGACCTACGAGCAGTACTTC. This sequence encodes CASSYGLAGGTYEQYF.

In its sample, this clonotype is medium-sized. The chain links TRBV12-3 or TRBV12-4 to TRBJ1-1; TRBD1 is a possible D gene (6 bases). This CDR3 contains 14 residues. Between the trimmed V and J ends, which lost 6 bases and 1 base, there was a span of 12 bases. In DNA form, the CDR3 reads TGTGCCAGCAGGGGGGACAAGAAGAACACTGAAGCTTTCTTT. It is translated as CASRGDKKNTEAFF.

This clonotype was found many times. The chain has TRBV25-1 and TRBJ1-5; D not resolved. Trimming pared 3 bases from V and 6 bases from J, leaving 15 bases between. Germline assignment: CDR1 MGHDK and CDR2 SYGVNS. This CDR3 has 15 residues. DNA for the CDR3: TGTGCCAGCAGTGAGGGCTCAGTGGCGGGTCAGCCCCAGCATTTT. Translation: CASSEGSVAGQPQHF.

This clonotype was counted ten times or more. The J gene is TRBJ1-2, the V gene TRBV20-1; D is unresolved. CDR1 DFQATT and CDR2 SNEGSKA come from the germline V gene (reference sequence). V gave up 5 bases and J gave up 2 bases, with 15 bases separating them. This CDR3 contains 14 residues. The CDR3 DNA is TGCAGTGCTGTCCTAGGAGTCGCGAACTATGGCTACACCTTC. As protein: CSAVLGVANYGYTF.

Ten or more counts support this clonotype. The chain employs TRBV29-1 and TRBJ2-5; the D gene could be TRBD1 or TRBD2 (6 bases each). The CDR3 totals 14 residues. Germline V CDR1 and CDR2: SQVTM, ANQGSEA. V lost 6 bases, J lost 4 bases, and 18 bases lay in between. The CDR3 sequence is CSVDEGGVLETQYF. The CDR3 nucleotides are TGCAGCGTGGACGAGGGGGGAGTATTAGAGACCCAGTACTTC.

This clonotype is judged medium-sized. The chain recombines TRBV23-1 with TRBJ2-5, with D unresolved. TRBV23-1 is an ORF for which the function is uncertain. The CDR3 contains 13 residues. V was cut by 10 bases and J by 4 bases, with 16 bases left in between. CDR3 in amino acids: CAKKTRVGETQYF. CDR3 sequence (DNA): TGCGCCAAAAAGACAAGGGTCGGAGAGACCCAGTACTTC.

This clonotype has only one observation. The V call is TRBV28, the J call TRBJ2-4, with 7 bases aligning to TRBD1. The CDR3 runs 11 residues. The germline V gene encodes CDR1 MDHEN and CDR2 SYDVKM. The V segment lost 8 bases and the J segment 9 bases; nucleotides outside the gene matches: 4. CDR3 region: CASRQGFIQYF. DNA for the CDR3: TGTGCCAGCCGACAGGGTTTCATTCAGTACTTC.

This clonotype ranks as medium-sized. This rearrangement joins TRBV6-1 to TRBJ2-7; D not certain. CDR3 size: 11 residues. Germline V CDR1 and CDR2: MNHNS, SASEGT. The ends were cut back, 3 bases at V and 6 bases at J, with 6 bases in the middle. The CDR3: CASSDKSEQYF. CDR3 nucleotide sequence: TGTGCCAGCAGTGATAAATCCGAGCAGTACTTC.

This clonotype was seen many times. This chain connects TRBV3-1 to TRBJ2-7; D not resolved. The V gene's germline CDR1 is LGHDT and CDR2 YNNKEL (reference sequence). Between the trimmed V and J ends, which lost 4 bases and 0 bases, there was a span of 10 bases. This CDR3 is 14 amino acids long. The CDR3 reads CASSPGTFSYEQYF. The CDR3 nucleotides read TGTGCCAGCAGCCCGGGTACCTTCTCCTACGAGCAGTACTTC.

This clonotype was seen ten or more times. V gene TRBV5-6 combines with J gene TRBJ2-4; no firm D call. Trimming left V 0 bases short and J 9 bases short, with 10 bases between. Germline CDR1 and CDR2: SGHDT and YYEEEE. CDR3 size: 13 residues. The CDR3 sequence is CASSLEAAGIQYF. CDR3 bases: TGTGCCAGCAGCTTGGAGGCGGCAGGCATTCAGTACTTC.

This clonotype is medium-sized. V gene TRBV12-3 or TRBV12-4 combines with J gene TRBJ1-1; D ambiguous. The CDR3 has 14 amino acids. Trimming took 1 base from V and 0 from J, leaving 6 bases between them. The DNA of the CDR3 is TGTGCCAGCAGTTTAGAACAGCTGAACACTGAAGCTTTCTTT. This sequence encodes CASSLEQLNTEAFF.

This clonotype was observed at least ten times. This chain links TRBV2 with TRBJ1-6, with no clear D. Deletions cut 6 bases from V and 2 bases from J, with 5 bases between. There are 13 residues in the CDR3. Per germline, CDR1 SNHLY and CDR2 FYNNEI. The DNA of the CDR3 is TGTGCCAGCAGGCAGACCTATAATTCACCCCTCCACTTT. Protein product: CASRQTYNSPLHF. Full variable domain (rest looked up from reference TRBV2 and TRBJ1-6): EPEVTQTPSHQVTQMGQEVILRCVPISNHLYFYWYRQILGQKVEFLVSFYNNEISEKSEIFDDQFSVERPDGSNFTLKIRSTKLEDSAMYFCASRQTYNSPLHFGNGTRLTVT.

The J gene is TRBJ2-5, the V gene TRBV5-1; D perhaps matches TRBD2 (5 bases). V was cut by 4 bases and J by 5 bases, with 12 bases left in between. CDR1 is SGHRS and CDR2 is YFSETQ in the germline V gene. This CDR3 region has 13 residues. The CDR3 loop is CASSLGSGETQYF. DNA of the CDR3: TGCGCCAGCAGCCTGGGGTCGGGGGAGACCCAGTACTTC.

This clonotype was counted at least ten times. The V and J genes are TRBV20-1 and TRBJ1-4, with TRBD1 as a possible D gene (6 bases). The germline V gene encodes CDR1 DFQATT and CDR2 SNEGSKA (reference sequence). The CDR3 runs 15 residues. The V gene lost 3 bases and the J gene lost 7 bases, with 18 bases spanning the gap. CDR3 amino acids: CSARPLGGLFEKLFF. The CDR3 nucleotides read TGCAGTGCTAGGCCTCTTGGGGGGCTGTTTGAAAAACTGTTTTTT.

The J gene is TRBJ2-2, the V gene TRBV7-2; 8 bases agree with TRBD1. The germline V gene encodes CDR1 SGHTA and CDR2 FQGNSA. V dropped 3 bases and J dropped 8; count of bases not matched to a gene: 5. This CDR3 spans 14 amino acids. CDR3 amino acids: CASSFLDRAGELFF. In DNA form, the CDR3 reads TGTGCCAGCAGCTTCTTGGACAGGGCGGGGGAGCTGTTTTTT. The complete variable domain, with remaining parts taken from reference TRBV7-2 and TRBJ2-2, reads GAGVSQSPSNKVTEKGKDVELRCDPISGHTALYWYRQSLGQGLEFLIYFQGNSAPDKSGLPSDRFSAERTGGSVSTLTIQRTQQEDSAVYLCASSFLDRAGELFFGEGSRLTVL.

This clonotype showed up just a few times. The chain is built from TRBV27 and TRBJ2-4; 9 positions match TRBD1. The CDR3 extends over 16 amino acids. The germline CDR1 and CDR2 sequences are MNHEY and SMNVEV (reference sequence). The junction had 7 bases not matched to a gene; V was cut back by 6 bases and J by 1 base. CDR3 amino acids: CASSRGQGWAKNIQYF. CDR3 coding DNA: TGTGCCAGCAGCAGAGGACAGGGGTGGGCCAAAAACATTCAGTACTTC.

This clonotype is categorized as medium-sized. The J gene is TRBJ2-7, the V gene TRBV28; D perhaps matches TRBD1 (5 bases). Germline CDR1 and CDR2: MDHEN and SYDVKM. This CDR3 contains 14 residues. V was shortened by 4 bases and J by 6 bases, with 16 bases between the two germline ends. The CDR3: CASSSGSQQVEQYF. As DNA, the CDR3 is TGTGCCAGCAGTTCAGGGTCCCAACAAGTCGAGCAGTACTTC.

In its sample, this clonotype was seen a few times. V is TRBV29-1 and J is TRBJ1-1; D is undetermined. Germline V gene data show CDR1 as SQVTM and CDR2 as ANQGSEA. This CDR3 comprises 11 residues. Trimming took 5 bases from V and 3 from J, leaving 7 bases between them. The CDR3, as DNA: TGCAGCGTTTACGAATACACTGAAGCTTTCTTT. Its translation is CSVYEYTEAFF.